The entry below gives a single T cell receptor (beta chain) sequence along with its context. Its specificity is not known. These data are taken from a study of T cell responses to AZD1222 COVID-19 vaccine. Study outcomes and limitations: The peak T cell response came first, and repertoires were sampled only after it.

The CDR3 contains 14 residues. Germline loops: CDR1 GTSNPN, CDR2 SVGIG (reference sequence). Trimming cost V 3 bases and J 13 bases, with 19 bases left between them. Method: immunoSEQ multiplex PCR; TCRdb's copy keeps in-frame clones and lacks some. The data show about 160,000 clones, 94% seen once. The sample was peripheral blood, taken on day 0 of AZD1222 vaccination. The sequence was collected from an adult in good health. The J gene is TRBJ1-6, the V gene TRBV30, with D unresolved. Here the CDR3 reads CAWSAETLVEPLHF. The CDR3 coding sequence is TGTGCCTGGAGCGCCGAGACCCTCGTTGAGCCCCTCCACTTT.